This is a list of T cell receptor beta chains from one sample in a study of neurological immune-mediated disorders. A single record per CDR3 protein comes from TCRdb applying MiXCR to the 5' RACE reads. The data show around 26,000 distinct CDR3 sequences, 3% to 3.5% seen once. The sample was PBMCs. The source is a woman aged 25 to 39 with multiple sclerosis. Each CDR3 is given with its conserved first and last residue. A D gene is named only where the DNA matches it firmly. Sizes are listed as once, few, many or a size class.

j_call: TRBJ2-7; v_call: TRBV5-1; d_call: .; clone_size: many; cdr3_nt: TGCGCCAGCAGCATAGACAGATTCTACGAGCAGTACTTC; cdr3_aa: CASSIDRFYEQYF
j_call: TRBJ2-2; v_call: TRBV5-1; d_call: .; clone_size: many; cdr3_nt: TGCGCCAGCAGCTTGGGATCTTCCACCGGGGAGCTGTTTTTT; cdr3_aa: CASSLGSSTGELFF
j_call: TRBJ2-7; v_call: TRBV15; d_call: .; clone_size: many; cdr3_nt: TGTGCCACCAGCAGAGGTGGGACGGAATACGAGCAGTACTTC; cdr3_aa: CATSRGGTEYEQYF
j_call: TRBJ1-6; v_call: TRBV20-1; d_call: .; clone_size: many; cdr3_nt: TGCAGTGCAATCGGACAGACTTCTGATTCACCCCTCCACTTT; cdr3_aa: CSAIGQTSDSPLHF
j_call: TRBJ1-6; v_call: TRBV4-2; d_call: TRBD1; clone_size: many; cdr3_nt: TGTGCCAGCAGCCAAACAGGGGGCAATTCACCCCTCAACTTT; cdr3_aa: CASSQTGGNSPLNF
j_call: TRBJ1-5; v_call: TRBV12-3/TRBV12-4; d_call: .; clone_size: many; cdr3_nt: TGTGCCAGCAGTTTGCAGGGTCTAACGCCCCAGAATTTT; cdr3_aa: CASSLQGLTPQNF
j_call: TRBJ2-2; v_call: TRBV5-1; d_call: .; clone_size: many; cdr3_nt: TGCGCCAGTCGGGTCACGGGCACCGGGGAGCTGTTTTTT; cdr3_aa: CASRVTGTGELFF
j_call: TRBJ2-5; v_call: TRBV2; d_call: .; clone_size: medium-sized; cdr3_nt: TGTGCCAGCAGTGGGGTCAGCGAGACCCAGTACTTC; cdr3_aa: CASSGVSETQYF
j_call: TRBJ2-7; v_call: TRBV3-1; d_call: .; clone_size: many; cdr3_nt: TGTGCCAGCAGCCAACTACACTACGAGCAGTACTTC; cdr3_aa: CASSQLHYEQYF
j_call: TRBJ1-6; v_call: TRBV7-2; d_call: .; clone_size: many; cdr3_nt: TGTGCCAGCAGCCCAACATACTATAATTCACCCCTCAACTTT; cdr3_aa: CASSPTYYNSPLNF
j_call: TRBJ1-2; v_call: TRBV5-1; d_call: .; clone_size: many; cdr3_nt: TGCGCCAGCAGCCATCTTTCGGGTGGGGCGTGGGCGAACTATGGCTACACCTTC; cdr3_aa: CASSHLSGGAWANYGYTF
j_call: TRBJ2-7; v_call: TRBV5-1; d_call: TRBD1; clone_size: many; cdr3_nt: TGCGCCAGCAGCGTCACCGGACAGGGTTCCTACGAGCAGTACTTC; cdr3_aa: CASSVTGQGSYEQYF
j_call: TRBJ2-7; v_call: TRBV12-3/TRBV12-4; d_call: .; clone_size: many; cdr3_nt: TGTGCCAGCAGTTTAGAGACGGCTGCGACCTACGAGCAGTACTTC; cdr3_aa: CASSLETAATYEQYF
j_call: TRBJ2-7; v_call: TRBV12-3/TRBV12-4; d_call: TRBD1; clone_size: many; cdr3_nt: TGTGCCAGCAGCCCGGGACAGGGGCCGAAGTCAGCCTACGAGCAGTACTTC; cdr3_aa: CASSPGQGPKSAYEQYF
j_call: TRBJ2-3; v_call: TRBV7-2; d_call: .; clone_size: few; cdr3_nt: TGTGCCAGCAGCTTAGGGACTATCCCCGATACGCAGTATTTT; cdr3_aa: CASSLGTIPDTQYF
j_call: TRBJ2-1; v_call: TRBV18; d_call: .; clone_size: many; cdr3_nt: TGTGCCAGCTCATCCCGAGTCCCACAAGAGGGTGAGCAGTTCTTC; cdr3_aa: CASSSRVPQEGEQFF
j_call: TRBJ2-1; v_call: TRBV20-1; d_call: TRBD2; clone_size: many; cdr3_nt: TGCAGTGCCGCCCCGGGGAGGGTGCAGTTCTTC; cdr3_aa: CSAAPGRVQFF
j_call: TRBJ1-1; v_call: TRBV4-2; d_call: .; clone_size: many; cdr3_nt: TGTGCCAGCAGCCAAGCTGGGCCGGGGGCTGAAGCTTTCTTT; cdr3_aa: CASSQAGPGAEAFF
j_call: TRBJ1-2; v_call: TRBV20-1; d_call: TRBD1; clone_size: medium-sized; cdr3_nt: TGCAGTGCTAGAGCACAGGGGAACAACACCTTC; cdr3_aa: CSARAQGNNTF
j_call: TRBJ2-2; v_call: TRBV12-3/TRBV12-4; d_call: .; clone_size: many; cdr3_nt: TGTGCCAGCGGGGGATTACCGGGGGAGCTGTTTTTT; cdr3_aa: CASGGLPGELFF
j_call: TRBJ2-1; v_call: TRBV20-1; d_call: .; clone_size: many; cdr3_nt: TGCAGTGCTAGAGATTCCAGGACGTACAATGAGCAGTTCTTC; cdr3_aa: CSARDSRTYNEQFF
j_call: TRBJ1-5; v_call: TRBV4-2; d_call: .; clone_size: many; cdr3_nt: TGTGCCAGCAGCCAAGATCTTCTAGGGGAAAGGCAGCCCCAGCATTTT; cdr3_aa: CASSQDLLGERQPQHF
j_call: TRBJ2-3; v_call: TRBV20-1; d_call: .; clone_size: many; cdr3_nt: TGCAGTGCCTTCCGGCTTGCAGATACGCAGTATTTT; cdr3_aa: CSAFRLADTQYF
j_call: TRBJ2-1; v_call: TRBV5-1; d_call: .; clone_size: many; cdr3_nt: TGCGCCAGCAGCTTGGCCCCCGCCTTCTACAATGAGCAGTTCTTC; cdr3_aa: CASSLAPAFYNEQFF
j_call: TRBJ2-1; v_call: TRBV12-3/TRBV12-4; d_call: TRBD2; clone_size: many; cdr3_nt: TGTGCCAGCAGGGTAAGCGGGATGCCCTACAATGAGCAGTTCTTC; cdr3_aa: CASRVSGMPYNEQFF
j_call: TRBJ2-7; v_call: TRBV28; d_call: .; clone_size: few; cdr3_nt: TGTGCCAGCAGTTTGGTCGGGAGTGGAGGCTACGAGCAGTACTTC; cdr3_aa: CASSLVGSGGYEQYF
j_call: TRBJ2-3; v_call: TRBV5-1; d_call: .; clone_size: many; cdr3_nt: TGCGCCAGCAGCTTGGTAGGGTTCACAGATACGCAGTATTTT; cdr3_aa: CASSLVGFTDTQYF
j_call: TRBJ2-2; v_call: TRBV5-1; d_call: .; clone_size: many; cdr3_nt: TGCGCCAGCAGCTTGGATGCGGGACTCGAGCTGTTTTTT; cdr3_aa: CASSLDAGLELFF
j_call: TRBJ2-1; v_call: TRBV20-1; d_call: TRBD2; clone_size: many; cdr3_nt: TGCAGTGCTAAATTCCTAGCGGTCAGCTCCTACAATGAGCAGTTCTTC; cdr3_aa: CSAKFLAVSSYNEQFF
j_call: TRBJ2-7; v_call: TRBV7-6; d_call: .; clone_size: many; cdr3_nt: TGTGCCAGCAGCTCCTCCCCAGGGTTGGCCTACGAGCAGTACTTC; cdr3_aa: CASSSSPGLAYEQYF
j_call: TRBJ2-5; v_call: TRBV11-2; d_call: TRBD2; clone_size: many; cdr3_nt: TGTGCCAGCAGCTTACGGCTAGCGGGAAAAGAGACCCAGTACTTC; cdr3_aa: CASSLRLAGKETQYF
j_call: TRBJ1-5; v_call: TRBV12-3/TRBV12-4; d_call: .; clone_size: many; cdr3_nt: TGTGCCAGCACTGAAGGTTTTCAGCCCCAGCATTTT; cdr3_aa: CASTEGFQPQHF
j_call: TRBJ2-5; v_call: TRBV7-8; d_call: .; clone_size: many; cdr3_nt: TGTGCCAGCAGCTTAGACAGGGCTTATCAAGAGACCCAGTACTTC; cdr3_aa: CASSLDRAYQETQYF
j_call: TRBJ1-2; v_call: TRBV6-5; d_call: TRBD1; clone_size: many; cdr3_nt: TGTGCCAGCAGTCCGGACAGGAAAAACTATGGCTACACCTTC; cdr3_aa: CASSPDRKNYGYTF
j_call: TRBJ2-1; v_call: TRBV5-1; d_call: .; clone_size: many; cdr3_nt: TGCGCCAGCAGCACCCGGCCCCGTGACAATGAGCAGTTCTTC; cdr3_aa: CASSTRPRDNEQFF
j_call: TRBJ1-5; v_call: TRBV20-1; d_call: .; clone_size: many; cdr3_nt: TGCAGTGCTAGACCCCCGCGGAGCAATCAGCCCCAGCATTTT; cdr3_aa: CSARPPRSNQPQHF
j_call: TRBJ2-7; v_call: TRBV18; d_call: .; clone_size: many; cdr3_nt: TGTGCCAGCTCACTTCAAAGAGCCTCTCGTAGGTACGAGCAGTACTTC; cdr3_aa: CASSLQRASRRYEQYF
j_call: TRBJ2-1; v_call: TRBV10-3; d_call: TRBD2; clone_size: many; cdr3_nt: TGTGCCATCAGTGGCGGGAGCAATGAGCAGTTCTTC; cdr3_aa: CAISGGSNEQFF
j_call: TRBJ2-7; v_call: TRBV20-1; d_call: TRBD1; clone_size: many; cdr3_nt: TGCAGTGCTAGATCGGGACAGGGAATGAACGAGCAGTACTTC; cdr3_aa: CSARSGQGMNEQYF
j_call: TRBJ2-1; v_call: TRBV7-9; d_call: .; clone_size: many; cdr3_nt: TGTGCCAGCAGCTCGGGACTCAAATTCATTAATGAGCAGTTCTTC; cdr3_aa: CASSSGLKFINEQFF